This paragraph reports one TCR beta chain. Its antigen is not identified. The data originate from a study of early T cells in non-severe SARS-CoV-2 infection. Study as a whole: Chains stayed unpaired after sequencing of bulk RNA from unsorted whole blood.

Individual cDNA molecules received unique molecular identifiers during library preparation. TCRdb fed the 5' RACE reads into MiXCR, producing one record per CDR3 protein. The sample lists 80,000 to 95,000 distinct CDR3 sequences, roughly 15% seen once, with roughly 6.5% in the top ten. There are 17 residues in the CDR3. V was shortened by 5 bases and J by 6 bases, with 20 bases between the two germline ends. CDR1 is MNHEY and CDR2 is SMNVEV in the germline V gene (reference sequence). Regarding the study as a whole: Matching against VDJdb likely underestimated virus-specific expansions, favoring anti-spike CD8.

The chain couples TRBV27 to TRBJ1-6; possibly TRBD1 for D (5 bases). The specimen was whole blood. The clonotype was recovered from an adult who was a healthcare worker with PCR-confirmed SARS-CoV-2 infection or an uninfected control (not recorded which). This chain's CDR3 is CASSHPPGYLVNSPLHF. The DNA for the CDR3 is TGTGCCAGCAGTCACCCCCCAGGGTATCTAGTTAATTCACCCCTCCACTTT.